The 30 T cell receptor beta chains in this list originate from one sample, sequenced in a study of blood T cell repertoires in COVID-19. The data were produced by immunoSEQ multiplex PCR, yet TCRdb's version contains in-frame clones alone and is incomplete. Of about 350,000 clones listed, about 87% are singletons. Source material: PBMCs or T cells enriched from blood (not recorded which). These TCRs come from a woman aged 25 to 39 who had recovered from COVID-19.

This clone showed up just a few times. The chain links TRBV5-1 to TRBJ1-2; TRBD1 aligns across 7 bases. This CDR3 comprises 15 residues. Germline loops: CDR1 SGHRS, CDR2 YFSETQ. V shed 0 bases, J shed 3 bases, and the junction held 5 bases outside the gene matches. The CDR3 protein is CASSLVQGSDYGYTF. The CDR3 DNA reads TGCGCCAGCAGCTTGGTACAGGGGAGCGACTATGGCTACACCTTC.

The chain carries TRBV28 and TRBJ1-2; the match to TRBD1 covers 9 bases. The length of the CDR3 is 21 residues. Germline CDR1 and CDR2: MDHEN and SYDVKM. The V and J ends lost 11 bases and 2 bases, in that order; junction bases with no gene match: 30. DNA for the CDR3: TGTGCCGCCTTACCCGGGACAGGGAGCGGGTGGATCAAAGAAGGGAACTATGGCTACACCTTC. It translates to CAALPGTGSGWIKEGNYGYTF.

The CDR3 reads CASSYGWEATNEKLFF. The CDR3 DNA sequence: TGTGCCAGCAGTTACGGTTGGGAGGCGACTAATGAAAAACTGTTTTTT. The rearrangement links TRBV6-5 to TRBJ1-4; D gene unclear. Germline CDR1 and CDR2: MNHEY and SVGAGI. The CDR3 consists of 16 residues. V was trimmed by 2 bases and J by 2 bases, leaving 12 bases between them.

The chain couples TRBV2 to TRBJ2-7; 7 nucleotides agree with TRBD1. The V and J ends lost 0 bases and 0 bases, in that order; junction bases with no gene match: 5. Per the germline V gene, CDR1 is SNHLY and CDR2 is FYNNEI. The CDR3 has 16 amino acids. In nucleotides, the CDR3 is TGTGCCAGCAGTGAAGCGCTTCGGGACAGCTCCTACGAGCAGTACTTC. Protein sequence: CASSEALRDSSYEQYF. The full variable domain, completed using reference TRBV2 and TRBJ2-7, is EPEVTQTPSHQVTQMGQEVILRCVPISNHLYFYWYRQILGQKVEFLVSFYNNEISEKSEIFDDQFSVERPDGSNFTLKIRSTKLEDSAMYFCASSEALRDSSYEQYFGPGTRLTVT.

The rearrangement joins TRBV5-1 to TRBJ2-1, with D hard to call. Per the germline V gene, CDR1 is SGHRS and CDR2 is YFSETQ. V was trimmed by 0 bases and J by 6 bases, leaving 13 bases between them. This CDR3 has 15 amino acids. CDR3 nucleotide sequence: TGCGCCAGCAGCTTGGAGCAGTCCCGCGGCAATGAGCAGTTCTTC. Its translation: CASSLEQSRGNEQFF.

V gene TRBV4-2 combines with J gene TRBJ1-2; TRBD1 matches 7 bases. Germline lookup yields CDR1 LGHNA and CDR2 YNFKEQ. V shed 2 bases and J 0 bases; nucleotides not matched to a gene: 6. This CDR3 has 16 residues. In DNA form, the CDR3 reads TGTGCCAGCAGCCAAATAGGGGGCTCCCCTAACTATGGCTACACCTTC. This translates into CASSQIGGSPNYGYTF.

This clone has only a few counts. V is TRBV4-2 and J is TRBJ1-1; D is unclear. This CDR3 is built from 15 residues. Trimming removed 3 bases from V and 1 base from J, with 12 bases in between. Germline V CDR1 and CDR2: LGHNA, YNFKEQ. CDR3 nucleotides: TGTGCCAGCAGCCAGAGTATGGAGGCGAACACTGAAGCTTTCTTT. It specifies CASSQSMEANTEAFF.

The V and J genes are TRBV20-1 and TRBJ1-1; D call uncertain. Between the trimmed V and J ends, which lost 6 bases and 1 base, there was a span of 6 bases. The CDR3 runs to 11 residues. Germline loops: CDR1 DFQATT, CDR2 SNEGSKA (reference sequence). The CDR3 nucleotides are TGCAGTGCCGCACAGAACACTGAAGCTTTCTTT. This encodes CSAAQNTEAFF.

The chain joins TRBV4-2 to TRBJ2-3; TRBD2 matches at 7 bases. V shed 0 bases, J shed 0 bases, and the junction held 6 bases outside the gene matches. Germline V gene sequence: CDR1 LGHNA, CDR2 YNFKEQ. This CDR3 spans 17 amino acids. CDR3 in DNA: TGTGCCAGCAGCCAAGATAGGGCTAGCGGCAGCACAGATACGCAGTATTTT. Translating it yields CASSQDRASGSTDTQYF.

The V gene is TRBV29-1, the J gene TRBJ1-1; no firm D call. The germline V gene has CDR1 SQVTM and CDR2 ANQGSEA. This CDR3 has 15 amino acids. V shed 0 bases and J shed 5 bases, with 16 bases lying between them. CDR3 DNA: TGCAGCGTTGAAGATCTTAGGCTGAGGTCTACTGAAGCTTTCTTT. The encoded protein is CSVEDLRLRSTEAFF. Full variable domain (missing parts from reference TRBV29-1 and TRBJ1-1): SAVISQKPSRDICQRGTSLTIQCQVDSQVTMMFWYRQQPGQSLTLIATANQGSEATYESGFVIDKFPISRPNLTFSTLTVSNMSPEDSSIYLCSVEDLRLRSTEAFFGQGTRLTVV.

CDR3 loop: CASSPPSRYGTQYF. The CDR3 nucleotides read TGTGCCAGCTCACCACCATCTAGGTACGGGACCCAGTACTTC. This chain uses TRBV18 with TRBJ2-5; no reliable D call. There are 14 residues in the CDR3. Trimming cost V 0 bases and J 7 bases, with 12 bases left between them. In germline, CDR1 is KGHSH, CDR2 LQKENI.

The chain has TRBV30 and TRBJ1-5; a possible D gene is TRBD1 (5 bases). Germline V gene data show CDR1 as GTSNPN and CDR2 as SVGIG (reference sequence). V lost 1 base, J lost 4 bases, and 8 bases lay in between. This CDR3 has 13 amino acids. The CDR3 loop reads CAWSGQTNQPQHF. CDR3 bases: TGTGCCTGGAGTGGACAGACAAATCAGCCCCAGCATTTT.

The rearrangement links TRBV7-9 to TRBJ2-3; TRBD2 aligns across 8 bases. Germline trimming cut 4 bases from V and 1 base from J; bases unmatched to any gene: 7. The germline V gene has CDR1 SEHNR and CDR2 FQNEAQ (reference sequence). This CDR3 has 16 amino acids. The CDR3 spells CASSSRDGRGTDTQYF. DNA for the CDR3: TGTGCCAGCAGCTCCCGGGACGGGAGGGGCACAGATACGCAGTATTTT.

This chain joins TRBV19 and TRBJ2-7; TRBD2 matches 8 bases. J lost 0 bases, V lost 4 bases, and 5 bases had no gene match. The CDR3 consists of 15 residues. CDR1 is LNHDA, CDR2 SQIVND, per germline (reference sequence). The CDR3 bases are TGTGCCAGTAGTAACCCCAGCGGGGGCTCCTACGAGCAGTACTTC. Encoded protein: CASSNPSGGSYEQYF.

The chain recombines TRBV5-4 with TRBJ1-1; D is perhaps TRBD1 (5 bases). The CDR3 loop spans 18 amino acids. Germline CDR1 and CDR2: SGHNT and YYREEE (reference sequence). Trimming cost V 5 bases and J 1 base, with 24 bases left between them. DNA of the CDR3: TGTGCCAGCAGTTCGGGAGTCTGGGGCCTTTTCGGGAACACTGAAGCTTTCTTT. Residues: CASSSGVWGLFGNTEAFF. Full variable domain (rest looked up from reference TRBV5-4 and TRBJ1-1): ETGVTQSPTHLIKTRGQQVTLRCSSQSGHNTVSWYQQALGQGPQFIFQYYREEENGRGNFPPRFSGLQFPNYSSELNVNALELDDSALYLCASSSGVWGLFGNTEAFFGQGTRLTVV.

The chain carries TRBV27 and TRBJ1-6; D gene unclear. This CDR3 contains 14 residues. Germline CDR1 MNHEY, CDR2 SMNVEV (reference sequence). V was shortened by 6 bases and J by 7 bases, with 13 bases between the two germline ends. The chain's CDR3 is CASRPIAENSPLHF. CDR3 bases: TGTGCCAGCAGGCCAATCGCAGAAAATTCACCCCTCCACTTT.

This CDR3 is CASSQVKNTEAFF. CDR3 DNA: TGTGCCAGCAGCCAAGTTAAGAACACTGAAGCTTTCTTT. The V gene is TRBV3-1 (or the pseudogene TRBV3-2), the J gene TRBJ1-1; D is unresolved. Trimming took 1 base from V and 1 from J, leaving 4 bases between them. The germline gives CDR1 LGHDT, CDR2 YNNKEL (reference sequence). The CDR3 sequence is 13 residues long.

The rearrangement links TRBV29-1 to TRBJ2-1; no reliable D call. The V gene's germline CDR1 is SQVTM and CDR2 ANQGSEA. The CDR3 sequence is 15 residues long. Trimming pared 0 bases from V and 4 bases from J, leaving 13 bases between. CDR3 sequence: CSVEDISTTYNEQFF. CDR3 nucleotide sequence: TGCAGCGTTGAAGATATCTCAACCACTTACAATGAGCAGTTCTTC.

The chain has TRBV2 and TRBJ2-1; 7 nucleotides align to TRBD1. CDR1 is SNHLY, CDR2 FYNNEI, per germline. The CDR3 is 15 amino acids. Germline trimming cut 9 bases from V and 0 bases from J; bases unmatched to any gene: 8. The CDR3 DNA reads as TGTGCCAGTACCCCGAGGGGGCGCTCCTACAATGAGCAGTTCTTC. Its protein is CASTPRGRSYNEQFF. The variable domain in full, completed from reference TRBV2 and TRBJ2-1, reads EPEVTQTPSHQVTQMGQEVILRCVPISNHLYFYWYRQILGQKVEFLVSFYNNEISEKSEIFDDQFSVERPDGSNFTLKIRSTKLEDSAMYFCASTPRGRSYNEQFFGPGTRLTVL.

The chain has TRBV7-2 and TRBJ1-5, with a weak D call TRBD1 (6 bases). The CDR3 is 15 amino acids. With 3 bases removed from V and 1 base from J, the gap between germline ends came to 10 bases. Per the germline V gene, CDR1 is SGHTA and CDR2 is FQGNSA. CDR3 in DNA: TGTGCCAGCAGCTTTGGGGGCACGAGCAATCAGCCCCAGCATTTT. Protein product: CASSFGGTSNQPQHF.

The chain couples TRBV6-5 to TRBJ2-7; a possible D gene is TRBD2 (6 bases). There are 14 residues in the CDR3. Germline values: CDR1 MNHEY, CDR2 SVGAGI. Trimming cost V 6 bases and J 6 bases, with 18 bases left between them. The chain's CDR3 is CASRGTGRRGEQYF. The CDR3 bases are TGTGCCAGCAGGGGGACCGGGAGAAGGGGCGAGCAGTACTTC.

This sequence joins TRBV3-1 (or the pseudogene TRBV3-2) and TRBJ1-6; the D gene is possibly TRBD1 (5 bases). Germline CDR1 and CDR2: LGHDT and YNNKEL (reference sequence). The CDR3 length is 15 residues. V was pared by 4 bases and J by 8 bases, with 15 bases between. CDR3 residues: CASSPTRTSYSPLHF. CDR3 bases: TGTGCCAGCAGCCCTACCCGGACAAGTTATTCACCCCTCCACTTT.

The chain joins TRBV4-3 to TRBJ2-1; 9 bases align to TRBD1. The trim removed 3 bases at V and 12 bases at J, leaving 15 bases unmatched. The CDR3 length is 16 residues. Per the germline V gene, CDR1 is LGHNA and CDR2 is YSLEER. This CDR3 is CASSHIRTGGGFGQFF. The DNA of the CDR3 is TGCGCCAGCAGCCACATAAGAACAGGGGGCGGATTTGGGCAGTTCTTC.

The CDR3 DNA is TGTGCCAGCATCGGAACAGGGATCGGCGCTGAAGCTTTCTTT. Its protein is CASIGTGIGAEAFF. The chain couples TRBV2 to TRBJ1-1; TRBD1 is a possible D gene (6 bases). Trimming pared 7 bases from V and 6 bases from J, leaving 18 bases between. The CDR3 runs to 14 residues. CDR1 is SNHLY, CDR2 FYNNEI, per germline. Supplemented by reference TRBV2 and TRBJ1-1, the full variable domain reads EPEVTQTPSHQVTQMGQEVILRCVPISNHLYFYWYRQILGQKVEFLVSFYNNEISEKSEIFDDQFSVERPDGSNFTLKIRSTKLEDSAMYFCASIGTGIGAEAFFGQGTRLTVV.

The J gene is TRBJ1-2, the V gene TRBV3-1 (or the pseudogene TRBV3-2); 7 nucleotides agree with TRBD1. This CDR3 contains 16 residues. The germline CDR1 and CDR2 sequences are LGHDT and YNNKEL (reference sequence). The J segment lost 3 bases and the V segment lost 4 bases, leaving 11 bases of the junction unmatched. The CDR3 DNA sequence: TGTGCCAGCAGCCCCGGGGCAGGGGGACCACACTATGGCTACACCTTC. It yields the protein CASSPGAGGPHYGYTF.

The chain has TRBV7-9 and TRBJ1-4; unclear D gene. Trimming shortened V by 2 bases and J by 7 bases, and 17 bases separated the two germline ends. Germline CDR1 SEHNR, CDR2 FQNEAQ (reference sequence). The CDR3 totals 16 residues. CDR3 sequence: CASSLKLAGRSEKLFF. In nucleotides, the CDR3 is TGTGCCAGCAGCTTAAAGTTGGCGGGCAGGAGTGAAAAACTGTTTTTT.

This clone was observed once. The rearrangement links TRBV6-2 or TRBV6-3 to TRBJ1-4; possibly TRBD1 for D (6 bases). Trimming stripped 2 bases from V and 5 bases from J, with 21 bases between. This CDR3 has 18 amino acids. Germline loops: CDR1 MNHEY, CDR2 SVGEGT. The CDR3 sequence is CASSYGGGPEDVNEKLFF. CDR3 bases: TGTGCCAGCAGTTACGGCGGGGGCCCTGAGGATGTCAATGAAAAACTGTTTTTT.

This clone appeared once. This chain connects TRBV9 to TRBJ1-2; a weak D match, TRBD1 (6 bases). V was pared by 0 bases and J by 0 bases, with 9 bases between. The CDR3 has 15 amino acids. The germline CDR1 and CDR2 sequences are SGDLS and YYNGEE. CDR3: CASSVVAGANYGYTF. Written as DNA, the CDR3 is TGTGCCAGCAGCGTAGTGGCAGGGGCTAACTATGGCTACACCTTC.

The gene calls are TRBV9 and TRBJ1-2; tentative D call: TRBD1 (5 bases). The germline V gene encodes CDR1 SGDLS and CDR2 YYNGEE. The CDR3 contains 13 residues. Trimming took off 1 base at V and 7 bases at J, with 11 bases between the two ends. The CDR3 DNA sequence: TGTGCCAGCAGCGTACAGGGAAAGGGTGGCTACACCTTC. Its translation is CASSVQGKGGYTF.

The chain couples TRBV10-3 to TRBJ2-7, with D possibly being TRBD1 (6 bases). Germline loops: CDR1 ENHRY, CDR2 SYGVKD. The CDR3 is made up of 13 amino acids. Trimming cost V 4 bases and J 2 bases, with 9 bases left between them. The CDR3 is CAISGQAAYEQYF. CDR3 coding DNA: TGTGCCATCAGTGGACAGGCCGCCTACGAGCAGTACTTC.